This TCR beta chain is from a study of blood T cell repertoires in COVID-19. The wider study: COVID-19 samples from acute and convalescent phases originated in the United States, Italy and Spain. PBMCs, B-cell-depleted T cells, or T cells were the source of the cDNA or gDNA that made up the material.

Using immunoSEQ multiplex PCR, the repertoire was profiled, and TCRdb retains in-frame clones only, with some absent. The table records approximately 210,000 clones, 65% to 80% of them present only once. V gave up 7 bases and J gave up 4 bases; unmatched junction bases: 9. The germline V gene has CDR1 SGHRS and CDR2 YFSETQ. This CDR3 has 14 residues. This sequence was found in a woman aged 50 to 65 with acute COVID-19. The chain employs TRBV5-1 and TRBJ2-5, with TRBD1 matching 8 bases. Specimen: PBMCs or T cells enriched from blood (not recorded which). CDR3 loop: CASGAGQGAETQYF. The CDR3 bases are TGCGCCAGCGGGGCCGGACAGGGAGCAGAGACCCAGTACTTC.